These 18 T cell receptor beta chains were all obtained from the same sample, sequenced in a study of cytomegalovirus exposure and HLA in healthy donors. The PCR ran on 60 Vbeta and 13 Jbeta primers. The repertoire was sequenced with immunoSEQ multiplex PCR; TCRdb's copy has only in-frame clones and lacks some. This table has roughly 100,000 clones, about 76% appearing once. Material for sequencing was PBMCs. These TCRs come from a woman in her 50s in good health and CMV-seropositive.

This chain joins TRBV28 and TRBJ1-2; unclear D gene. Germline assignment: CDR1 MDHEN and CDR2 SYDVKM. This CDR3 region has 12 residues. The V end lost 3 bases, the J end lost 5 bases, and 7 bases lay between the germline ends. The CDR3: CASSLEGYGYTF. CDR3 nucleotides: TGTGCCAGCAGTTTGGAGGGTTATGGCTACACCTTC.

V usage is TRBV7-2 and J usage is TRBJ1-5; D is uncertain. Germline V gene sequence: CDR1 SGHTA, CDR2 FQGNSA. The CDR3 runs to 14 residues. Trimming pared 1 base from V and 6 bases from J, leaving 10 bases between. The CDR3 sequence is CASSLGLMAQPQHF. The CDR3 nucleotides read TGTGCCAGCAGCTTAGGTTTAATGGCTCAGCCCCAGCATTTT.

There are a few counts of this clone. The V call is TRBV19, the J call TRBJ2-6, with D perhaps matching TRBD1 (7 bases). The germline CDR1 and CDR2 sequences are LNHDA and SQIVND (reference sequence). Trimming removed 5 bases from V and 4 bases from J, with 15 bases in between. CDR3 length: 16 amino acids. CDR3 in amino acids: CASSHPRGAGANVLTF. The CDR3 DNA reads as TGTGCCAGTAGTCATCCCAGGGGGGCCGGGGCCAACGTCCTGACTTTC.

The chain is built from TRBV10-3 and TRBJ2-2; possibly TRBD1 for D (5 bases). This CDR3 region has 15 residues. Between the trimmed V and J ends, which lost 4 bases and 4 bases, there was a span of 13 bases. Per germline, CDR1 ENHRY and CDR2 SYGVKD. The CDR3 spells CAISVGTGFTGELFF. The CDR3 DNA sequence: TGTGCCATCAGTGTCGGCACAGGTTTCACCGGGGAGCTGTTTTTT.

V and J are TRBV6-1 and TRBJ1-3, with no clear D. The germline V gene encodes CDR1 MNHNS and CDR2 SASEGT. The CDR3 covers 12 residues. V was cut by 5 bases and J by 11 bases, with 13 bases left in between. The DNA of the CDR3 is TGTGCCAGCAGTCCAGCGGGGAGATCCATATATTTT. Protein sequence: CASSPAGRSIYF.

The chain is built from TRBV7-2 and TRBJ2-7; 14 nucleotides align to TRBD2. CDR3 length: 18 amino acids. V shed 5 bases and J 0 bases; nucleotides not matched to a gene: 9. Germline V gives CDR1 SGHTA, CDR2 FQGNSA. The CDR3 sequence: CASSPASGTSGSSYEQYF. The CDR3 DNA reads as TGTGCCAGCAGCCCAGCCTCAGGGACTAGCGGGAGCTCCTACGAGCAGTACTTC. Full variable domain (remainder filled in from reference TRBV7-2 and TRBJ2-7): GAGVSQSPSNKVTEKGKDVELRCDPISGHTALYWYRQSLGQGLEFLIYFQGNSAPDKSGLPSDRFSAERTGGSVSTLTIQRTQQEDSAVYLCASSPASGTSGSSYEQYFGPGTRLTVT.

In its sample, this clone was seen once. The rearrangement joins TRBV7-2 to TRBJ1-1; 7 positions match TRBD1. The trim removed 2 bases at V and 8 bases at J, leaving 5 bases unmatched. The CDR3 is 13 amino acids. Per the germline V gene, CDR1 is SGHTA and CDR2 is FQGNSA. For the CDR3, the DNA is TGTGCCAGCAGCTTAAGGCAGGGGGTAGAAGCTTTCTTT. This codes for CASSLRQGVEAFF.

The V call is TRBV5-1, the J call TRBJ2-6; 7 bases are shared with TRBD1. Germline CDR1 SGHRS, CDR2 YFSETQ. The V gene end was trimmed by 6 bases and the J gene end by 4 bases; junction bases not matched to a gene: 4. The CDR3 covers 14 residues. Here the CDR3 DNA reads TGCGCCAGCATGACGACAGGGGGGGCCAACGTCCTGACTTTC. This sequence encodes CASMTTGGANVLTF.

The J gene is TRBJ1-6, the V gene TRBV5-8, with TRBD1 identical over 7 bases. The CDR3 totals 14 residues. The germline V gene has CDR1 SGHTS and CDR2 YDEGEE. V dropped 3 bases and J dropped 9; count of bases not matched to a gene: 6. The CDR3 region has the DNA TGTGCCAGCAGCTCTGGGACAGACAGTTCACCCCTCCACTTT. Protein sequence: CASSSGTDSSPLHF.

V and J are TRBV7-2 and TRBJ1-6, with TRBD1 as a possible D gene (5 bases). Germline lookup yields CDR1 SGHTA and CDR2 FQGNSA. CDR3 size: 15 residues. Trimming removed 4 bases at V and 10 bases at J, with 17 bases between. This CDR3 reads CASSYIGQGGSPLHF. CDR3 bases: TGTGCCAGCAGCTATATTGGGCAGGGAGGATCACCCCTCCACTTT. Full variable domain (rest looked up from reference TRBV7-2 and TRBJ1-6): GAGVSQSPSNKVTEKGKDVELRCDPISGHTALYWYRQSLGQGLEFLIYFQGNSAPDKSGLPSDRFSAERTGGSVSTLTIQRTQQEDSAVYLCASSYIGQGGSPLHFGNGTRLTVT.

DNA of the CDR3: TGTGCCAGCAGCCGTGGGACTATAGAGACCCAGTACTTC. The encoded protein is CASSRGTIETQYF. The chain couples TRBV9 to TRBJ2-5, with TRBD2 matching over 7 bases. CDR1 and CDR2 from the germline V gene are SGDLS and YYNGEE. The trim removed 4 bases at V and 4 bases at J, leaving 4 bases unmatched. The CDR3 spans 13 residues.

The genes are TRBV19 and TRBJ2-3, with 11 bases identical to TRBD2. Germline V gives CDR1 LNHDA, CDR2 SQIVND (reference sequence). This CDR3 has 17 amino acids. The junction had 8 bases not matched to a gene; V was cut back by 3 bases and J by 3 bases. The CDR3 protein is CASSIALAGGSTDTQYF. The CDR3 nucleotides are TGTGCCAGTAGTATCGCGCTAGCGGGGGGTAGTACAGATACGCAGTATTTT.

This clone was found once. The J gene is TRBJ1-1, the V gene TRBV6-1, with a possible D match to TRBD1 (6 bases). Trimming took 2 bases from V and 4 from J, leaving 17 bases between them. There are 16 residues in the CDR3. Germline CDR1 and CDR2: MNHNS and SASEGT. The CDR3 DNA sequence: TGTGCCAGCAGTGAACAGGCAGGGGCCTTGGGCACTGAAGCTTTCTTT. Translating it yields CASSEQAGALGTEAFF.

This chain uses TRBV4-3 with TRBJ1-1; unclear D gene. Per germline, CDR1 LGHNA and CDR2 YSLEER. CDR3 length: 16 amino acids. The V gene lost 1 base and the J gene lost 1 base, with 13 bases spanning the gap. In DNA, the CDR3 is TGCGCCAGCAGCCAAGTAATTGGAGGAGAGAACACTGAAGCTTTCTTT. Translation gives CASSQVIGGENTEAFF.

The J gene is TRBJ2-7, the V gene TRBV27; D not certain. The germline V gene has CDR1 MNHEY and CDR2 SMNVEV (reference sequence). With 3 bases removed from V and 1 base from J, the gap between germline ends came to 10 bases. CDR3 size: 14 residues. The CDR3 protein is CASSLNSISYEQYF. As DNA, the CDR3 is TGTGCCAGCAGTTTGAACAGCATATCCTACGAGCAGTACTTC.

This sequence joins TRBV18 and TRBJ1-1, with D possibly TRBD1 on 5 matching bases. Trimming removed 2 bases at V and 0 bases at J, with 13 bases between. The CDR3 loop spans 16 amino acids. Germline values: CDR1 KGHSH, CDR2 LQKENI. CDR3 sequence (DNA): TGTGCCAGCTCACCAGGGGCAGGGATAATGAACACTGAAGCTTTCTTT. This codes for CASSPGAGIMNTEAFF. Full variable domain (rest looked up from reference TRBV18 and TRBJ1-1): NAGVMQNPRHLVRRRGQEARLRCSPMKGHSHVYWYRQLPEEGLKFMVYLQKENIIDESGMPKERFSAEFPKEGPSILRIQQVVRGDSAAYFCASSPGAGIMNTEAFFGQGTRLTVV.

This clone has just a few counts. The V gene is TRBV9, the J gene TRBJ2-5; 9 positions agree with TRBD1. J was trimmed by 4 bases and V by 2 bases; bases with no gene match: 6. The CDR3 loop spans 15 amino acids. Germline V gene sequence: CDR1 SGDLS, CDR2 YYNGEE. The CDR3 nucleotides read TGTGCCAGCAGCGTTGGGACAGGGCGGTCAGAGACCCAGTACTTC. As protein: CASSVGTGRSETQYF.

The chain carries TRBV7-6 and TRBJ2-1; 9 positions agree with TRBD2. With 5 bases clipped from V and 6 bases from J, the junction kept 5 bases outside the gene matches. The CDR3 is 14 amino acids. Germline lookup yields CDR1 SGHVS and CDR2 FNYEAQ. CDR3 DNA sequence: TGTGCCAGCAGCCACCCTAGCGGGGTCAATGAGCAGTTCTTC. The encoded protein is CASSHPSGVNEQFF.